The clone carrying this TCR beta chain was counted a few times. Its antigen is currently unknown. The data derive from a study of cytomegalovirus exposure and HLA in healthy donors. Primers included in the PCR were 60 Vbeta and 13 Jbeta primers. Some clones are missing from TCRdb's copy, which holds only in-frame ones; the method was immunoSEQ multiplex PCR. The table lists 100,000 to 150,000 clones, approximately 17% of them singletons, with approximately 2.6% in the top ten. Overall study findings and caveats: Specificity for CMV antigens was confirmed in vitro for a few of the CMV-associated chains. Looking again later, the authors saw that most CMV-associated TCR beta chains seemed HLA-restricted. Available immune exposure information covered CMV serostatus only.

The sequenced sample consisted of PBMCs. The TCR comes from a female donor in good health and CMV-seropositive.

The CDR3 loop reads CASSEYRAGPQYF. DNA for the CDR3: TGTGCCAGCAGTGAATACAGGGCGGGGCCACAGTACTTC. This chain joins TRBV25-1 and TRBJ2-7; possibly TRBD2 for D (6 bases). The CDR3 has 13 residues. V was trimmed by 0 bases and J by 10 bases, leaving 13 bases between them. Germline assignment: CDR1 MGHDK and CDR2 SYGVNS.